The entry below describes one T cell receptor (beta chain). Its antigen is undetermined. The CDR3 contains 14 residues. Germline assignment: CDR1 MRHNA and CDR2 SNTAGT. Trimming stripped 8 bases from V and 5 bases from J, with 15 bases between. This sample is drawn from a study of OX40 agonist ivuxolimab in advanced cancers. Study as a whole: Hepatocellular carcinoma, melanoma, renal cell or head and neck cancer affected the dose-escalation patients. General study findings and limits: Expanded clones were, on average, more numerous among CD8+ T cells than CD4+.

It was autoimmune disease history or systemic immunosuppression that excluded patients. Blood specimens came from baseline, cycle 4 day 1, and cycle 7 day 1. Produced via immunoSEQ multiplex PCR; TCRdb's table is partial and in-frame only. Of tens of thousands of clones in the sample, approximately 80% were seen once. The chain links TRBV6-4 to TRBJ2-2; TRBD2 is a possible D gene (5 bases). This sample comprised CD4+ or CD8+ T cells sorted from blood, obtained in a trial of the OX40 agonist ivuxolimab. This receptor was identified in an adult with an advanced solid tumor such as melanoma, head and neck, liver or kidney cancer. DNA of the CDR3: TGTGCCAGCGGGAGAACTGTGAGAACCGGGGAGCTGTTTTTT. As protein: CASGRTVRTGELFF.